The clone carrying this TCR beta chain has just a few counts. What it binds is not known. The germline CDR1 and CDR2 sequences are DFQATT and SNEGSKA (reference sequence). The CDR3 runs to 14 residues. Trimming stripped 3 bases from V and 6 bases from J, with 15 bases between. One entry per CDR3 protein, called by TCRdb with MiXCR from the 5' RACE reads. This sample has 100,000 to 150,000 distinct CDR3 sequences, with 15% to 20% found just once. This sample was included in a study of T-cell memory formation after mild COVID-19. Study results and limitations: Clones that got smaller from day 15 to 85 had even CD4/CD8, while clones growing later tipped toward CD4+.

The chain has TRBV20-1 and TRBJ1-5; maybe TRBD1 (5 bases). The sequence derives from a man between 18 and 29 years old who had mild COVID-19 (a few samples of this study predate the infection). Cell type and time point are not known. Material for sequencing was PBMCs or a T cell subset sorted from them (not recorded which). The CDR3 region is CSASLTAGAQPQHF. CDR3 nucleotides: TGCAGTGCTAGTTTGACAGCGGGAGCTCAGCCCCAGCATTTT.